This T cell receptor (beta chain) was documented in a study of cytomegalovirus exposure and HLA in healthy donors. The CDR3 runs 14 residues. V gave up 5 bases and J gave up 3 bases, with 14 bases separating them. Looked up from germline, CDR1 is SGHVS and CDR2 is FQNEAQ. 60 Vbeta and 13 Jbeta primers were used in PCR. Sequencing used immunoSEQ multiplex PCR; TCRdb keeps in-frame clones, though not all of them. Of about 72,000 clones in the sample, roughly 74% are singletons; the top ten hold 3% to 3.5%. The V gene is TRBV7-8, the J gene TRBJ2-7; possibly TRBD1 for D (6 bases). Input material: PBMCs. The clonotype comes from a man aged 35-49 years in good health and CMV-seronegative. This CDR3 is CASSKTGNGYEQYF. In DNA, the CDR3 is TGTGCCAGCAGCAAAACAGGGAATGGCTACGAGCAGTACTTC.